Reported below is one TCR beta chain. The data were produced by immunoSEQ multiplex PCR, yet TCRdb's version contains in-frame clones alone and is incomplete. The sample carries 50,000 to 60,000 clones, about 86% recorded once. This CDR3 is 14 amino acids long. Germline V gives CDR1 SGHVS, CDR2 FQNEAQ. The J segment lost 3 bases and the V segment lost 1 base, leaving 3 bases of the junction unmatched. These data are taken from a study of PD-L1 blockade in urothelial cancer. The sequence derives from a man aged 50 to 60 with urothelial cancer. The V and J genes are TRBV7-8 and TRBJ2-7; 7 positions agree with TRBD1. Sample: PBMCs, taken around atezolizumab (anti-PD-L1) treatment. As DNA, the CDR3 is TGTGCCAGCAGCTTAGGGGACAGAGGCTACGAGCAGTACTTC. This gives the protein CASSLGDRGYEQYF.